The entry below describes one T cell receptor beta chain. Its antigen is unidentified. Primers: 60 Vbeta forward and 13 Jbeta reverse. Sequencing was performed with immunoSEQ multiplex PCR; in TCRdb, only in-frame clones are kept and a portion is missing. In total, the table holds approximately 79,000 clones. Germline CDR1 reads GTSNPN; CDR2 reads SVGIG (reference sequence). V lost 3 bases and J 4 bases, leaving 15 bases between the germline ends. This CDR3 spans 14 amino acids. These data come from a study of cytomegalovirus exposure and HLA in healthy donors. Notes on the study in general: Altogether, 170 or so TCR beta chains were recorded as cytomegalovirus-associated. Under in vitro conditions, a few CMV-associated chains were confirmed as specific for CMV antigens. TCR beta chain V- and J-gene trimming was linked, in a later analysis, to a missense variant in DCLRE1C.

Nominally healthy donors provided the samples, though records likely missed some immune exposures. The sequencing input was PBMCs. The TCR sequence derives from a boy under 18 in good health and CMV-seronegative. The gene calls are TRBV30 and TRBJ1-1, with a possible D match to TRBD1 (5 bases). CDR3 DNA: TGTGCCTGGAGGCCTAGGGGCGGGGGCACTGAAGCTTTCTTT. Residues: CAWRPRGGGTEAFF.